This entry features one T cell receptor (beta chain) sequence. Its antigen is unknown. This entry belongs to a study of T cells in localized non-small cell lung cancer. Trimming took off 0 bases at V and 7 bases at J, with 15 bases between the two ends. CDR1 and CDR2 from the germline V gene are MNHEY and SVGAGI. This CDR3 is 16 amino acids long. Findings and caveats of the study: Longer overall survival was seen with higher T cell density measured in blood. A median of around 57 clones ranked among the top 100 in tumor appeared in adjacent lung.

Profiling relied on immunoSEQ multiplex PCR, and the TCRdb table lists in-frame clones only, not all of them. The table lists tens of thousands of clones, 65% to 85% of them singletons, with about a tenth in the top ten. This clonotype was sampled from a female donor at least 60 years old with stage I lung adenocarcinoma. This rearrangement joins TRBV6-5 to TRBJ1-4, with D perhaps TRBD1 (6 bases). This specimen consisted of peripheral blood, obtained before any cancer treatment. CDR3 DNA: TGTGCCAGCAGTTACTCGTTCGCCAGGGGTCGTGAAAAACTGTTTTTT. Protein sequence: CASSYSFARGREKLFF.